Following are 18 T cell receptor beta chains from one sample sequenced in a study of blood T cell repertoires in COVID-19. The assay was immunoSEQ multiplex PCR, and TCRdb's table has in-frame clones only and misses some. The sample carries 360,000 or so clones, roughly 87% recorded once. Sequenced: PBMCs or T cells enriched from blood (not recorded which). These receptors were collected from a woman aged 25 to 45 who had recovered from COVID-19.

The chain is built from TRBV28 and TRBJ2-3; TRBD1 matches 10 bases. The CDR3 is 16 amino acids. V lost 4 bases and J lost 4; bases outside the gene matches: 8. The germline gives CDR1 MDHEN, CDR2 SYDVKM. The CDR3 region is CASSSAGTGDPDTQYF. The CDR3 nucleotides read TGTGCCAGCAGTTCAGCAGGGACAGGGGACCCAGATACGCAGTATTTT.

In its sample, this clone was seen once. This chain links TRBV27 with TRBJ2-1; 9 bases match TRBD2. The ends lost 5 bases at V and 2 bases at J; junction bases unmatched: 4. The CDR3 consists of 15 residues. The germline V gene has CDR1 MNHEY and CDR2 SMNVEV (reference sequence). The CDR3 nucleotides are TGTGCCAGCAGTCCCCTAGCGGGGCCCTACAATGAGCAGTTCTTC. Translation: CASSPLAGPYNEQFF.

This clone has a handful of counts. The chain links TRBV4-2 to TRBJ1-4, with D possibly being TRBD1 (5 bases). The CDR3 is 15 amino acids. V lost 0 bases, J lost 4 bases, and 9 bases lay in between. The germline V gene encodes CDR1 LGHNA and CDR2 YNFKEQ. The CDR3 here is CASSQEGDSNEKLFF. CDR3 nucleotides: TGTGCCAGCAGCCAAGAGGGCGACAGTAATGAAAAACTGTTTTTT.

This clone was found a few times. This chain links TRBV5-4 with TRBJ2-7; 8 bases agree with TRBD2. Losses at the gene ends were 4 bases for V and 2 bases for J; bases not matched to a gene: 8. CDR1 SGHNT and CDR2 YYREEE come from the germline V gene (reference sequence). CDR3 size: 15 residues. DNA for the CDR3: TGTGCCAGCAGCCGAACTAGCGGAATTACCTACGAGCAGTACTTC. Protein: CASSRTSGITYEQYF. The whole variable domain, filled in from reference TRBV5-4 and TRBJ2-7, reads ETGVTQSPTHLIKTRGQQVTLRCSSQSGHNTVSWYQQALGQGPQFIFQYYREEENGRGNFPPRFSGLQFPNYSSELNVNALELDDSALYLCASSRTSGITYEQYFGPGTRLTVT.

The J gene is TRBJ1-1, the V gene TRBV29-1, with a tentative D call TRBD1 (5 bases). The CDR3 runs 15 residues. Trimming shortened V by 4 bases and J by 10 bases, and 25 bases separated the two germline ends. The germline gives CDR1 SQVTM, CDR2 ANQGSEA. In nucleotides, the CDR3 is TGCAGCGTTGTAGCCCCCGGCCCAGGAGGGGTAGGAGCTTTCTTT. Amino acid sequence: CSVVAPGPGGVGAFF.

The chain joins TRBV5-5 to TRBJ1-6; no firm D call. The CDR3 is made up of 16 amino acids. Germline lookup yields CDR1 SGHKS and CDR2 YYEKEE (reference sequence). Trimming shortened V by 0 bases and J by 4 bases, and 11 bases separated the two germline ends. The CDR3 is CASSLEREFYNSPLHF. The DNA for the CDR3 is TGTGCCAGCAGCTTGGAGAGGGAATTTTATAATTCACCCCTCCACTTT.

As to this clone: The identical CDR3 is also encoded by other nucleotide sequences in the sample. V usage is TRBV5-1 and J usage is TRBJ2-3; tentative D call: TRBD2 (6 bases). The CDR3 is made up of 14 amino acids. Per the germline V gene, CDR1 is SGHRS and CDR2 is YFSETQ. V shed 2 bases and J shed 0 bases, with 7 bases lying between them. The CDR3 coding sequence is TGCGCCAGCAGCTTCGGGACTAGCACAGATACGCAGTATTTT. Its protein is CASSFGTSTDTQYF.

The chain recombines TRBV3-1 (or the pseudogene TRBV3-2) with TRBJ2-2; D call uncertain. Germline V gene data show CDR1 as LGHDT and CDR2 as YNNKEL (reference sequence). The CDR3 has 12 amino acids. Deletions cut 4 bases from V and 3 bases from J, with 3 bases between. The CDR3 region has the DNA TGTGCCAGCAGCCTCTACACCGGGGAGCTGTTTTTT. It is translated as CASSLYTGELFF.

The chain has TRBV7-2 and TRBJ2-1, with a possible D match to TRBD2 (6 bases). This CDR3 region has 13 residues. The V and J ends lost 7 bases and 6 bases respectively, with 13 bases between them. Germline CDR1 and CDR2: SGHTA and FQGNSA. The CDR3 DNA sequence: TGTGCCAGCACCGCGCTAGCGCTCAATGAGCAGTTCTTC. Amino acids: CASTALALNEQFF.

This clone was detected a few times. The chain carries TRBV2 and TRBJ1-2; D is unclear. V was trimmed by 2 bases and J by 4 bases, leaving 11 bases between them. Germline CDR1 SNHLY, CDR2 FYNNEI. The CDR3 covers 14 residues. The CDR3 loop is CASSEIGGGYGYTF. The CDR3 DNA reads as TGTGCCAGCAGTGAAATTGGCGGCGGCTATGGCTACACCTTC.

V is TRBV6-5 and J is TRBJ1-2, with D perhaps TRBD1 (6 bases). Trimming stripped 2 bases from V and 7 bases from J, with 11 bases between. Looked up from germline, CDR1 is MNHEY and CDR2 is SVGAGI. CDR3 length equals 13 residues. CDR3 sequence (DNA): TGTGCCAGCAGTTACCTGGGGGCTGCTGGCTACACCTTC. This codes for CASSYLGAAGYTF.

The chain combines TRBV14 with TRBJ1-5; D is unclear. Germline values: CDR1 SGHDN, CDR2 FVKESK. This CDR3 has 17 amino acids. V was clipped by 1 base and J by 0 bases, with 13 bases between them. The CDR3 here is CASSQVKADYSNQPQHF. CDR3 sequence (DNA): TGTGCCAGCAGCCAAGTAAAGGCGGATTATAGCAATCAGCCCCAGCATTTT.

The rearrangement uses TRBV2 and TRBJ1-4, with D uncertain. Germline V gene lookup returns CDR1 SNHLY and CDR2 FYNNEI. The CDR3 covers 11 residues. V gave up 3 bases and J gave up 14 bases, with 10 bases separating them. The CDR3 bases are TGTGCCAGCAGTGACGAGGGAGGCCTGTTTTTT. This codes for CASSDEGGLFF.

The gene calls are TRBV14 and TRBJ1-6; D is possibly TRBD1 (5 bases). The CDR3 runs 15 residues. Germline V lookup: CDR1 SGHDN, CDR2 FVKESK. Trimming cost V 5 bases and J 10 bases, with 18 bases left between them. The DNA of the CDR3 is TGTGCCAGCAGCGGAGGGGCTATTGGGGGATCACCCCTCCACTTT. Translation gives CASSGGAIGGSPLHF.

The gene calls are TRBV11-3 and TRBJ2-3; 11 bases fit TRBD2. In germline, CDR1 is SGHNT, CDR2 YENEEA. The CDR3 sequence is 14 residues long. V gave up 5 bases and J gave up 11 bases; unmatched junction bases: 9. The CDR3 DNA follows: TGTGCCAGCAGCCAAGGACTAGCGGGTCAGGAGCAGTATTTT. This sequence encodes CASSQGLAGQEQYF.

The chain combines TRBV4-1 with TRBJ2-7; TRBD2 might be the D (6 bases). V lost 1 base, J lost 0 bases, and 13 bases lay in between. CDR1 is MGHRA and CDR2 is YSYEKL in the germline V gene. There are 16 residues in the CDR3. The CDR3 bases are TGCGCCAGCAGCCAAGGTGGCCAGGGACTCTCCTACGAGCAGTACTTC. Translating it yields CASSQGGQGLSYEQYF.

V is TRBV27 and J is TRBJ1-5; D might be TRBD1 (6 bases). Trimming pared 2 bases from V and 1 base from J, leaving 12 bases between. The germline V gene has CDR1 MNHEY and CDR2 SMNVEV (reference sequence). CDR3 length: 16 amino acids. CDR3 residues: CASSLGAGESNQPQHF. The CDR3 DNA sequence: TGTGCCAGCAGTTTAGGGGCAGGGGAGAGCAATCAGCCCCAGCATTTT.

This chain joins TRBV6-2 or TRBV6-3 and TRBJ2-7; TRBD1 matches at 10 bases. Germline lookup yields CDR1 MNHEY and CDR2 SVGEGT. This CDR3 region has 16 residues. V was pared by 3 bases and J by 4 bases, with 9 bases of the junction left unmatched. This CDR3 is CASSYPQTGGRYEQYF. The CDR3 coding sequence is TGTGCCAGCAGTTATCCGCAGACAGGGGGCAGGTACGAGCAGTACTTC.